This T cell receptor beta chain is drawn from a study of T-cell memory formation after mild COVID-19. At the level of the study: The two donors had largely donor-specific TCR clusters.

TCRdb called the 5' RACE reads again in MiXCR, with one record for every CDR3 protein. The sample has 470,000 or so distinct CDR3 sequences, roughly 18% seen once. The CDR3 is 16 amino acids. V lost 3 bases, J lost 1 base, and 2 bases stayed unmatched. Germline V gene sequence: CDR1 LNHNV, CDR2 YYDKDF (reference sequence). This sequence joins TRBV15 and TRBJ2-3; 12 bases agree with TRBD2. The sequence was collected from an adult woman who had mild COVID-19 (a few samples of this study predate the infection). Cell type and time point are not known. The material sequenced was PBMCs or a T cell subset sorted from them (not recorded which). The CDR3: CATSSGTSGRTDTQYF. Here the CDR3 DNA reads TGTGCCACCAGCAGTGGGACTAGCGGGCGCACAGATACGCAGTATTTT.